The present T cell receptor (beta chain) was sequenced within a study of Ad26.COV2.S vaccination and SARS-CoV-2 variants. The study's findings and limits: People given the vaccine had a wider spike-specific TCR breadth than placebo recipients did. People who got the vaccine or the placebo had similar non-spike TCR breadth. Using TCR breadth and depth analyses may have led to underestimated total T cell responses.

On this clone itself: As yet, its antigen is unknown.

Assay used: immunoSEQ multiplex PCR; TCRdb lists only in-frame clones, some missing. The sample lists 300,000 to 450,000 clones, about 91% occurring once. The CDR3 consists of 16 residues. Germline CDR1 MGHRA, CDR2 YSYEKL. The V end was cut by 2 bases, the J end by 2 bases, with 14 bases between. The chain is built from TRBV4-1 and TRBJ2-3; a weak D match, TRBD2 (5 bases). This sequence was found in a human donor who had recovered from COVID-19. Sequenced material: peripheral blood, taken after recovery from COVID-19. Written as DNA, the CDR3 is TGCGCCAGCAGCCAACCTGGCTTAGCGCTCACAGATACGCAGTATTTT. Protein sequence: CASSQPGLALTDTQYF.